The 29 T cell receptor beta chains below were found in one sample sequenced in a study of technical replicates of blood from a handful of donors. Method: immunoSEQ multiplex PCR; TCRdb's copy keeps in-frame clones and lacks some. The sample includes roughly 83,000 clones, approximately 94% of them seen just once. Sequencing was performed on T cells isolated from PBMCs. All receptors derive from a human donor in good health.

The chain couples TRBV19 to TRBJ2-2, with TRBD1 identical over 7 bases. The CDR3 is 13 amino acids. Germline CDR1 reads LNHDA; CDR2 reads SQIVND (reference sequence). V lost 6 bases and J lost 6; bases outside the gene matches: 4. DNA for the CDR3: TGTGCCAGTAGAAATCAGGGGGCCGGGGAGCTGTTTTTT. Translation: CASRNQGAGELFF.

The J gene is TRBJ2-3, the V gene TRBV10-2; 7 bases line up with TRBD1. Germline V gives CDR1 WSHSY, CDR2 SAAADI. The CDR3 runs 15 residues. The V gene end was trimmed by 8 bases and the J gene end by 2 bases; junction bases not matched to a gene: 10. CDR3 loop: CASAQTRGITDTQYF. The CDR3 DNA follows: TGCGCCAGCGCGCAAACCAGGGGGATCACAGATACGCAGTATTTT.

The rearrangement joins TRBV6-5 to TRBJ1-3; possible D gene TRBD1, 5 bases. The CDR3 length is 16 residues. The V gene's germline CDR1 is MNHEY and CDR2 SVGAGI. Trimming took off 3 bases at V and 1 base at J, with 13 bases between the two ends. The CDR3 bases are TGTGCCAGCAGTTATGGGACTCCTCGGTCTGGAAACACCATATATTTT. This translates into CASSYGTPRSGNTIYF.

This chain connects TRBV6-5 to TRBJ2-5; D call uncertain. Germline-derived CDR1 and CDR2 are MNHEY and SVGAGI. The V end was cut by 6 bases, the J end by 2 bases, with 4 bases between. CDR3 length: 11 amino acids. The CDR3 reads CASRYQETQYF. Written as DNA, the CDR3 is TGTGCCAGCAGGTATCAAGAGACCCAGTACTTC.

This clone was found a few times. The chain is built from TRBV10-3 and TRBJ1-1, with D tentatively TRBD1 (6 bases). CDR3 length equals 15 residues. The germline CDR1 and CDR2 sequences are ENHRY and SYGVKD. The germline V and J ends were trimmed by 6 bases and 0 bases, with 14 bases remaining between them. Here the CDR3 DNA reads TGTGCCATCAGCGCAGGGGAGGGGATGAACACTGAAGCTTTCTTT. Its protein product is CAISAGEGMNTEAFF.

The V gene is TRBV5-1, the J gene TRBJ2-7; D gene uncertain. Germline V lookup: CDR1 SGHRS, CDR2 YFSETQ. There are 14 residues in the CDR3. Trimming stripped 5 bases from V and 2 bases from J, with 14 bases between. CDR3 sequence reads: CASRFSTETYEQYF. CDR3 nucleotides: TGCGCCAGCAGATTCTCTACAGAAACCTACGAGCAGTACTTC.

Only one count was recorded for this clone. This chain joins TRBV28 and TRBJ1-1; D may be TRBD1 (5 bases). Trimming removed 7 bases from V and 8 bases from J, with 17 bases in between. The CDR3 consists of 13 residues. Germline CDR1 MDHEN, CDR2 SYDVKM. The CDR3 nucleotides read TGTGCCAGCAAAAAATTACAGGCGAACGAAGCTTTCTTT. Protein sequence: CASKKLQANEAFF. Complete variable domain (other parts from reference TRBV28 and TRBJ1-1): DVKVTQSSRYLVKRTGEKVFLECVQDMDHENMFWYRQDPGLGLRLIYFSYDVKMKEKGDIPEGYSVSREKKERFSLILESASTNQTSMYLCASKKLQANEAFFGQGTRLTVV.

CDR3 protein: CASSERLGGTQYF. For the CDR3, the DNA is TGTGCCAGCAGTGAAAGGCTAGGGGGGACCCAGTACTTC. The chain has TRBV25-1 and TRBJ2-5; possible D gene TRBD1, 6 bases. From germline, CDR1 is MGHDK and CDR2 SYGVNS. CDR3 length: 13 amino acids. The germline V and J ends were trimmed by 2 bases and 7 bases, with 11 bases remaining between them.

CDR3 sequence reads: CASSLGGRGLRNTEAFF. The CDR3 DNA sequence: TGCGCCAGCAGCTTGGGCGGCAGGGGGCTTCGGAACACTGAAGCTTTCTTT. The chain combines TRBV5-1 with TRBJ1-1; TRBD1 matches 8 bases. This CDR3 spans 17 amino acids. Germline-derived CDR1 and CDR2 are SGHRS and YFSETQ. J lost 1 base, V lost 0 bases, and 8 bases had no gene match.

The CDR3 loop reads CASSEYWGAYGYTF. The CDR3, as DNA: TGTGCCAGCAGTGAATATTGGGGCGCCTATGGCTACACCTTC. The V and J genes are TRBV25-1 and TRBJ1-2; perhaps TRBD1 as D (5 bases). The V end was cut by 0 bases, the J end by 4 bases, with 9 bases between. Germline V lookup: CDR1 MGHDK, CDR2 SYGVNS. The CDR3 sequence is 14 residues long.

The chain has TRBV19 and TRBJ1-1; D is unclear. The length of the CDR3 is 14 residues. Trimming stripped 5 bases from V and 0 bases from J, with 10 bases between. Germline V gives CDR1 LNHDA, CDR2 SQIVND (reference sequence). The CDR3 DNA sequence: TGTGCCAGTAGTTTGAGTCTGATGAACACTGAAGCTTTCTTT. It translates to CASSLSLMNTEAFF.

The CDR3 nucleotides read TGTGCCAGCAGCTTAAGCGGGCTATCTAGCACAGATACGCAGTATTTT. Translating it yields CASSLSGLSSTDTQYF. V and J are TRBV28 and TRBJ2-3, with D possibly TRBD2 on 6 matching bases. There are 16 residues in the CDR3. Germline CDR1 and CDR2: MDHEN and SYDVKM. V was trimmed by 6 bases and J by 0 bases, leaving 16 bases between them.

This sequence joins TRBV6-5 and TRBJ2-1; perhaps TRBD1 as D (6 bases). The CDR3 spans 12 residues. Trimming cost V 11 bases and J 5 bases, with 13 bases left between them. CDR1 MNHEY and CDR2 SVGAGI come from the germline V gene. The CDR3 nucleotides are TGTGCCGCCCGGGACACGCACAATGAGCAGTTCTTC. Translation gives CAARDTHNEQFF.

J is TRBJ2-7 and V is TRBV28, with 10 bases identical to TRBD2. The V gene's germline CDR1 is MDHEN and CDR2 SYDVKM. V lost 0 bases, J lost 2 bases, and 10 bases stayed unmatched. This CDR3 spans 18 amino acids. Written as DNA, the CDR3 is TGTGCCAGCAGTTTATGGTCCCCTTCCAGCGGGAGGGCCTACGAGCAGTACTTC. It yields the protein CASSLWSPSSGRAYEQYF.

The CDR3 nucleotides are TGTGCCAGCGAGACAAATGTTGTCTACGAGCAGTACTTC. Its translation is CASETNVVYEQYF. This sequence joins TRBV6-1 and TRBJ2-7; D not resolved. CDR3 size: 13 residues. In germline, CDR1 is MNHNS, CDR2 SASEGT. V was clipped by 8 bases and J by 3 bases, with 14 bases between them.

The V gene is TRBV7-9, the J gene TRBJ1-2; 9 nucleotides align to TRBD1. The CDR3 loop spans 15 amino acids. Germline V gene sequence: CDR1 SEHNR, CDR2 FQNEAQ (reference sequence). The V and J ends lost 5 bases and 6 bases, in that order; junction bases with no gene match: 10. In DNA, the CDR3 is TGTGCCAGCAGCCATCCCCGGGACAGGGAAAATGGCTACACCTTC. Amino acid sequence: CASSHPRDRENGYTF.

V usage is TRBV19 and J usage is TRBJ1-2; 9 nucleotides match TRBD1. Germline assignment: CDR1 LNHDA and CDR2 SQIVND (reference sequence). This CDR3 has 15 residues. The J segment lost 1 base and the V segment lost 8 bases, leaving 8 bases of the junction unmatched. CDR3 in amino acids: CASHTGTGLNYGYTF. In nucleotides, the CDR3 is TGTGCCAGTCACACCGGGACAGGGCTTAACTATGGCTACACCTTC.

The CDR3 nucleotides are TGTGCCTGGGCGACAGGGACTCATGAGACCCAGTACTTC. Encoded protein: CAWATGTHETQYF. V is TRBV30 and J is TRBJ2-5; D is possibly TRBD1 (7 bases). CDR1 is GTSNPN, CDR2 SVGIG, per germline (reference sequence). This CDR3 comprises 13 residues. Trimming took 5 bases from V and 5 from J, leaving 15 bases between them.

This clone was found once. This chain joins TRBV2 and TRBJ2-7; TRBD1 might be the D (6 bases). Per germline, CDR1 SNHLY and CDR2 FYNNEI. The CDR3 totals 14 residues. V lost 4 bases to trimming and J lost 0 bases, with 10 bases between them. CDR3 in DNA: TGTGCCAGCAGTGGGACAGAGCCCTCCTACGAGCAGTACTTC. It specifies CASSGTEPSYEQYF.

The chain recombines TRBV7-9 with TRBJ1-1; 10 bases line up with TRBD1. The CDR3 extends over 15 amino acids. The V gene end was trimmed by 5 bases and the J gene end by 0 bases; junction bases not matched to a gene: 3. From germline, CDR1 is SEHNR and CDR2 FQNEAQ (reference sequence). CDR3 in amino acids: CASSRGQGVNTEAFF. CDR3 nucleotides: TGTGCCAGCAGCCGCGGACAGGGGGTGAACACTGAAGCTTTCTTT. The whole variable domain, filled in from reference TRBV7-9 and TRBJ1-1, reads DTGVSQNPRHKITKRGQNVTFRCDPISEHNRLYWYRQTLGQGPEFLTYFQNEAQLEKSRLLSDRFSAERPKGSFSTLEIQRTEQGDSAMYLCASSRGQGVNTEAFFGQGTRLTVV.

This clone was recorded only once. V and J are TRBV6-4 and TRBJ1-2; 10 nucleotides align to TRBD1. J gave up 8 bases and V 3 bases, and 9 bases lay outside the gene matches. This CDR3 is built from 15 residues. Germline CDR1 is MRHNA and CDR2 is SNTAGT. The CDR3 DNA sequence: TGTGCCAGCAGTGATTCAGGGACAGGGGAAGACGGCTACACCTTC. Protein product: CASSDSGTGEDGYTF.

V gene TRBV2 combines with J gene TRBJ1-6; D is unclear. The CDR3 runs to 14 residues. In germline, CDR1 is SNHLY, CDR2 FYNNEI. V dropped 3 bases and J dropped 5 bases, with 8 bases sitting between them. CDR3 DNA sequence: TGTGCCAGCAGTGAGGCAGGTGATAATTCACCCCTCCACTTT. Amino acid sequence: CASSEAGDNSPLHF. The full variable domain, completed using reference TRBV2 and TRBJ1-6, is EPEVTQTPSHQVTQMGQEVILRCVPISNHLYFYWYRQILGQKVEFLVSFYNNEISEKSEIFDDQFSVERPDGSNFTLKIRSTKLEDSAMYFCASSEAGDNSPLHFGNGTRLTVT.

This chain joins TRBV28 and TRBJ2-1; 13 bases line up with TRBD2. Looked up from germline, CDR1 is MDHEN and CDR2 is SYDVKM. Trimming cost V 4 bases and J 4 bases; bases outside gene matches: 4. The CDR3 runs 16 residues. The CDR3 reads CASSSGTSGTYNEQFF. The CDR3, as DNA: TGTGCCAGCAGTTCGGGGACTAGCGGGACATACAATGAGCAGTTCTTC.

The chain recombines TRBV7-2 with TRBJ1-3, with 9 nucleotides matching TRBD1. The CDR3 is 14 amino acids. V was clipped by 6 bases and J by 4 bases; unmatched bases: 4. CDR1 SGHTA and CDR2 FQGNSA come from the germline V gene. The CDR3 region is CASRRTGAGNTIYF. DNA of the CDR3: TGTGCCAGCAGACGGACAGGGGCGGGAAACACCATATATTTT.

The chain links TRBV11-3 to TRBJ2-7; the match to TRBD1 covers 9 bases. The CDR3 runs to 13 residues. The ends lost 5 bases at V and 6 bases at J; junction bases unmatched: 5. Germline V CDR1 and CDR2: SGHNT, YENEEA. CDR3 in amino acids: CASSQADRGEQYF. For the CDR3, the DNA is TGTGCCAGCAGCCAAGCGGACAGGGGCGAGCAGTACTTC.

This rearrangement joins TRBV11-3 to TRBJ2-3; D perhaps matches TRBD2 (5 bases). The CDR3 extends over 13 amino acids. Germline CDR1 SGHNT, CDR2 YENEEA. The germline V and J ends were trimmed by 6 bases and 1 base, with 8 bases remaining between them. CDR3 nucleotide sequence: TGTGCCAGCAGAGGAGGTGGCACAGATACGCAGTATTTT. It codes for CASRGGGTDTQYF.

The chain joins TRBV15 to TRBJ2-5, with 11 bases aligning to TRBD2. The J segment lost 5 bases and the V segment lost 0 bases, leaving 2 bases of the junction unmatched. The CDR3 has 15 residues. Germline lookup yields CDR1 LNHNV and CDR2 YYDKDF (reference sequence). The CDR3 loop reads CATSRDSGGAETQYF. CDR3 in DNA: TGTGCCACCAGCAGAGATAGCGGGGGGGCCGAGACCCAGTACTTC. Full variable domain (rest looked up from reference TRBV15 and TRBJ2-5): DAMVIQNPRYQVTQFGKPVTLSCSQTLNHNVMYWYQQKSSQAPKLLFHYYDKDFNNEADTPDNFQSRRPNTSFCFLDIRSPGLGDTAMYLCATSRDSGGAETQYFGPGTRLLVL.

This chain uses TRBV7-2 with TRBJ2-3, with TRBD2 matching 10 bases. With 5 bases clipped from V and 5 bases from J, the junction kept 10 bases outside the gene matches. Germline lookup yields CDR1 SGHTA and CDR2 FQGNSA. The CDR3 covers 16 residues. The CDR3 sequence: CASSPAGGHRGDTQYF. The CDR3 region has the DNA TGTGCCAGCAGCCCAGCGGGAGGGCACCGGGGAGATACGCAGTATTTT.

J is TRBJ2-7 and V is TRBV2; D uncertain. Trimming pared 1 base from V and 6 bases from J, leaving 10 bases between. This CDR3 contains 13 residues. The germline CDR1 and CDR2 sequences are SNHLY and FYNNEI. CDR3 sequence reads: CASSEGGVFEQYF. The CDR3 nucleotides read TGTGCCAGCAGTGAAGGTGGAGTTTTCGAGCAGTACTTC. The full variable domain, with the rest looked up from reference TRBV2 and TRBJ2-7, is EPEVTQTPSHQVTQMGQEVILRCVPISNHLYFYWYRQILGQKVEFLVSFYNNEISEKSEIFDDQFSVERPDGSNFTLKIRSTKLEDSAMYFCASSEGGVFEQYFGPGTRLTVT.